This is a list of T cell receptor beta chains from one sample in a study of T cells in Graves' hyperthyroidism and ophthalmopathy. TCRdb itself ran the multiplex PCR reads through MiXCR, one entry per CDR3 protein. The table has around 690,000 distinct CDR3 sequences, roughly 17% seen once; the top ten hold roughly a sixth. The sequenced sample was blood. The receptor set was obtained from a man aged 50 to 60 with Graves' hyperthyroidism. Each CDR3 is given with its conserved first and last residue. The D gene is left open where the match is weak. Clone size appears in some rows only: once, few, many, or a class for an expanded clone.

>TRBJ1-6|TRBV20-1|.|few
TGCAGTGGACAAGGCACACCCAATTCACCCCTCCACTTT
CSGQGTPNSPLHF
>TRBJ2-2|TRBV9|.|many
TGTGCCAGCAGCGTAGATAGTACCGGGGAGCTGTTTTTT
CASSVDSTGELFF
>TRBJ1-1|TRBV7-3|TRBD1|.
TGTGCCAGCAGCCCAGCCGGGACAGGGGCCACTGAAGCTTTCTTT
CASSPAGTGATEAFF
>TRBJ2-7|TRBV20-1|.|.
TGCAGTGCCCCAGCTGCCGGGGTTCCCAACCTCGAGCAGTACTTC
CSAPAAGVPNLEQYF
>TRBJ2-6|TRBV2|.|many
TGTGCCAGCAGTCAGAGTGGGGCCAACGTCCTGACTTTC
CASSQSGANVLTF
>TRBJ1-1|TRBV10-2|.|.
TGCGCCAGCAGTGAGTTGGCCAGGGAAGGAGCTCTCTTT
CASSELAREGALF
>TRBJ2-7|TRBV27|.|many
TGTGCCAGCAGTTTATTTAGGACAGAGACCTACGAGCAGTACTTC
CASSLFRTETYEQYF
>TRBJ2-3|TRBV12-3/TRBV12-4|.|many
TGTGCCAGCTCTGTCGGTCAAGATACGCAGTATTTT
CASSVGQDTQYF
>TRBJ1-2|TRBV29-1|.|few
TGCAGCGTTGAAGATAACGGCAGTCACTATGGCTACACCTTC
CSVEDNGSHYGYTF
>TRBJ2-3|TRBV4-1|.|.
TGCGCCAGCAGTCTCGGGAGTCGTTCGGATACGCAGTATTTT
CASSLGSRSDTQYF
>TRBJ2-1|TRBV2|TRBD2|many
TGTGCCAGCAGCGCCAGAGAGGGGACTAGCGGGAGTGGTGAGCAGTTCTTC
CASSAREGTSGSGEQFF
>TRBJ2-7|TRBV5-5|TRBD2|few
TGTGCCAGCAGCCTCACCCAACTAGCGTTTAGCTCCTACGAGCAGTACTTC
CASSLTQLAFSSYEQYF
>TRBJ2-5|TRBV14|TRBD2|.
TGTGCCAGCAGCCGACCCCGTGGACTAGCGGGAGGGAGTGAGACCCAGTACTTC
CASSRPRGLAGGSETQYF
>TRBJ2-2|TRBV12-3/TRBV12-4|TRBD2|many
TGTGCCAGCAGTTCCGGGACTAGCCGTATAAACACCGGGGAGCTGTTTTTT
CASSSGTSRINTGELFF
>TRBJ1-1|TRBV12-3/TRBV12-4|.|many
TGTGCCAGCAGGAGAGCGGCACCCCTGGAAGCTTTCTTT
CASRRAAPLEAFF
>TRBJ2-7|TRBV4-1|TRBD2|.
TGCGCCAGCAGCCAGTATCCTAGCGGACTCTCCTACGAGCAGTACTTC
CASSQYPSGLSYEQYF